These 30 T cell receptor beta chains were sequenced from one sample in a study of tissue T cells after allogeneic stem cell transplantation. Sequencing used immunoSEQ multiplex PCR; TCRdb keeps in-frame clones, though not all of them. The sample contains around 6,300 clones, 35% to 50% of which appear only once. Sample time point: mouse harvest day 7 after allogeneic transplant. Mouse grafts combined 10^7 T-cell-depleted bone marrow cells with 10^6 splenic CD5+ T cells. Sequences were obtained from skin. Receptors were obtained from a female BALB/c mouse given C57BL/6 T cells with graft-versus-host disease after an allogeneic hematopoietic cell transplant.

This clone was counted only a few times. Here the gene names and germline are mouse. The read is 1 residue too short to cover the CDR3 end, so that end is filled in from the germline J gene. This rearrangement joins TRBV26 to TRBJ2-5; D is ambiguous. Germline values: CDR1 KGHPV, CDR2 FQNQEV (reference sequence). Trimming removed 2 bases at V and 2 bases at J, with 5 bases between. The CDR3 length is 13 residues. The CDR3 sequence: CASSLTVQDTQYF. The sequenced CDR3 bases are TGTGCCAGCAGTCTGACAGTCCAAGACACCCAGTAC.

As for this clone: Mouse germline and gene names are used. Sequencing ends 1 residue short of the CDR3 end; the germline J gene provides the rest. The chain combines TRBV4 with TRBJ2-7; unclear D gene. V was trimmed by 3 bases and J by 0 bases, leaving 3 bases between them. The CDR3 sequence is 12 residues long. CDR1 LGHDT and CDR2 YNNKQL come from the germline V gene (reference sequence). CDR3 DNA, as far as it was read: TGTGCCAGCAGCTATAGCTCCTATGAACAGTAC. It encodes CASSYSSYEQY. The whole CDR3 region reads CASSYSSYEQYF.

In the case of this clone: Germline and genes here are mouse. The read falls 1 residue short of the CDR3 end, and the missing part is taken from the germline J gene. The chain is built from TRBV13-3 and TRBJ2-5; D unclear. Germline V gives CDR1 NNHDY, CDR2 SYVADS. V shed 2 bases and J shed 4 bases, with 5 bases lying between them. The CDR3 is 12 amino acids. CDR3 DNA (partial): TGTGCCAGCAGTGAGCAGGAAGACACCCAGTAC. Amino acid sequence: CASSEQEDTQY. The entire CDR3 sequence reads CASSEQEDTQYF.

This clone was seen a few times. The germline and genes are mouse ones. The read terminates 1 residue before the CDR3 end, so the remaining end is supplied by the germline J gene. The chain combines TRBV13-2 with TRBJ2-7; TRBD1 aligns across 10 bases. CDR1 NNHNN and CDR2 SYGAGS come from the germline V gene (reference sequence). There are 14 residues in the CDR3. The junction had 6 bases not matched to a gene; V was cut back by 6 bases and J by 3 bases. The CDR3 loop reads CASDRQGAFYEQYF. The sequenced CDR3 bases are TGTGCCAGCGATCGACAGGGGGCTTTCTATGAACAGTAC.

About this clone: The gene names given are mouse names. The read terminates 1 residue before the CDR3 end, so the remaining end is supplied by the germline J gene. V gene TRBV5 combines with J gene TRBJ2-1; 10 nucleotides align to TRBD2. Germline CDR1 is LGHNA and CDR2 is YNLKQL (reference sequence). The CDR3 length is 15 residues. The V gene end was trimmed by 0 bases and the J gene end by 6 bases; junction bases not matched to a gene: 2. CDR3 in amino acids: CASSQDLGGRAEQFF. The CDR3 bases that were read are TGTGCCAGCAGCCAAGATCTGGGGGGGCGTGCTGAGCAGTTC.

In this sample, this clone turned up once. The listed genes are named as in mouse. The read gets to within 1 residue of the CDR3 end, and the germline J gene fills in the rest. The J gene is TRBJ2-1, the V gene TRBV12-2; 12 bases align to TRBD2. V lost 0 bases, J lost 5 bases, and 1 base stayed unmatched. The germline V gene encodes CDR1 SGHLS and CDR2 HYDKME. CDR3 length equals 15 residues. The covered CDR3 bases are TGTGCCAGCTCTCTCGGGACTGGGGGGAATGCTGAGCAGTTC. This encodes CASSLGTGGNAEQF. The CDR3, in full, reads CASSLGTGGNAEQFF.

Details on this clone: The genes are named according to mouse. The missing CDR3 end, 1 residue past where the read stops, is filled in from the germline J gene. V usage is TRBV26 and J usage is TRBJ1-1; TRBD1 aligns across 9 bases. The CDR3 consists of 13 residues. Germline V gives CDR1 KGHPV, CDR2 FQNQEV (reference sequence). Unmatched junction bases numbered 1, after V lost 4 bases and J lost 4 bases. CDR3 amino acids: CASSQGQGTEVFF. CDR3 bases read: TGTGCCAGCAGTCAGGGACAGGGCACAGAAGTCTTC.

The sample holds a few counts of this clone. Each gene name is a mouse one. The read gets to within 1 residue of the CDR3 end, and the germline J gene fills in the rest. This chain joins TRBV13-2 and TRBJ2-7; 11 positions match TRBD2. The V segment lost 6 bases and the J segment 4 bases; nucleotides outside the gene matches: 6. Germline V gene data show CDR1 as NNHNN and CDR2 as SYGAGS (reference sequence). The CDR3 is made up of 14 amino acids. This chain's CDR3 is CASAPDWGGYEQYF. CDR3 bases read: TGTGCCAGCGCCCCAGACTGGGGGGGTTATGAACAGTAC.

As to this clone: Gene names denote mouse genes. The DNA read from the CDR3 is TGTGCCAGCAGTCTGGGACAGGGTGAAGTCTTC. Translating it yields CASSLGQGEVF. In full, the CDR3 is CASSLGQGEVFF. J is TRBJ1-1 and V is TRBV26, with 8 positions matching TRBD1. The CDR3 is cut off 1 residue early in the read; its end comes from the germline J gene. Germline V gives CDR1 KGHPV, CDR2 FQNQEV (reference sequence). This CDR3 spans 12 amino acids. The junction had 1 base not matched to a gene; V was cut back by 2 bases and J by 8 bases.

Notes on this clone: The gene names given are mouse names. CDR3 region: CASSLSDNANTEVFF. The covered CDR3 bases are TGTGCCAGCAGTCTGTCGGACAATGCAAACACAGAAGTCTTC. This chain connects TRBV26 to TRBJ1-1, with D possibly TRBD1 on 5 matching bases. The CDR3 end falls 1 residue outside the read, so it is completed with the germline J gene. Trimming stripped 0 bases from V and 0 bases from J, with 8 bases between. The CDR3 spans 15 residues. The germline V gene has CDR1 KGHPV and CDR2 FQNQEV (reference sequence).

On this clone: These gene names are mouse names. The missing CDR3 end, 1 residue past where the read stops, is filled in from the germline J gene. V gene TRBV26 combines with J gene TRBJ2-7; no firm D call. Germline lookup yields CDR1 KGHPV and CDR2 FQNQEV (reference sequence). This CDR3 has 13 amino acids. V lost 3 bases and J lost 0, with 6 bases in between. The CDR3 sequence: CASSLEGSYEQYF. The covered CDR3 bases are TGTGCCAGCAGTCTCGAGGGCTCCTATGAACAGTAC.

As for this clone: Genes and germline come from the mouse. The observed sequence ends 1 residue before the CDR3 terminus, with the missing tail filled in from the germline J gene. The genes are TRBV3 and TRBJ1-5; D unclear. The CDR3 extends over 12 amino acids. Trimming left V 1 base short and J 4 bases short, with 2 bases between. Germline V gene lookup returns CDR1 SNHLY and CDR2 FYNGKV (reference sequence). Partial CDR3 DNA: TGTGCCAGCAGCTTAGGGAACCAGGCTCCGCTT. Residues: CASSLGNQAPL. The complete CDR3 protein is CASSLGNQAPLF.

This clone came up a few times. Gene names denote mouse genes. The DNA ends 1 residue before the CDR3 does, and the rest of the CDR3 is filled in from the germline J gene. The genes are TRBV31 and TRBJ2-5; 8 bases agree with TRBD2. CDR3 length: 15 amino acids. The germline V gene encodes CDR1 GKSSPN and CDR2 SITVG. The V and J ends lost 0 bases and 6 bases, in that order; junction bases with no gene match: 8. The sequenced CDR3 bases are TGTGCCTGGAGTCTAAGCTGGGGGGCGCCGGACACCCAGTAC. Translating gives CAWSLSWGAPDTQY. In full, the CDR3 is CAWSLSWGAPDTQYF. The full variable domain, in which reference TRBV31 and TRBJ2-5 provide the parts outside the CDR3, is AQTIHQWPVAEIKAVGSPLSLGCTIKGKSSPNLYWYWQATGGTLQQLFYSITVGQVESVVQLNLSASRPKDDQFILSTEKLLLSHSGFYLCAWSLSWGAPDTQYFGPGTRLLVL.

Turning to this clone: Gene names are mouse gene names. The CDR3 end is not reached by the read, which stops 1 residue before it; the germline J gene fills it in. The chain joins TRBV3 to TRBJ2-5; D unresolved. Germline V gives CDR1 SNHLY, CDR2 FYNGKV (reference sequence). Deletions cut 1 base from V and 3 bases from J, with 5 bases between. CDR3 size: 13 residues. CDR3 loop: CASSLVRQDTQYF. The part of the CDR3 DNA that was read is TGTGCCAGCAGCTTAGTACGGCAAGACACCCAGTAC. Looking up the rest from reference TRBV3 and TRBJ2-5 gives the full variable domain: GPKVLQIPSHQIIDMGQMVTLNCDPVSNHLYFYWYKQILGQQMEFLVNFYNGKVMEKSKLFKDQFSVERPDGSYFTLKIQPTALEDSAVYFCASSLVRQDTQYFGPGTRLLVL.

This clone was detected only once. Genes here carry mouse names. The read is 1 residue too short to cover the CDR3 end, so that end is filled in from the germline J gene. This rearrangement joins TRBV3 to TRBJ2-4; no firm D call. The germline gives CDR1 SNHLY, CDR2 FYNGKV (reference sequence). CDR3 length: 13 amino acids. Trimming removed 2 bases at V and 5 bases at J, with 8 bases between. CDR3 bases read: TGTGCCAGCAGCTTAAGGGCTGGAAACACCTTGTAC. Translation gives CASSLRAGNTLY. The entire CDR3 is CASSLRAGNTLYF. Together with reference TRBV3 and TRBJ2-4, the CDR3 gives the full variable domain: GPKVLQIPSHQIIDMGQMVTLNCDPVSNHLYFYWYKQILGQQMEFLVNFYNGKVMEKSKLFKDQFSVERPDGSYFTLKIQPTALEDSAVYFCASSLRAGNTLYFGAGTRLSVL.

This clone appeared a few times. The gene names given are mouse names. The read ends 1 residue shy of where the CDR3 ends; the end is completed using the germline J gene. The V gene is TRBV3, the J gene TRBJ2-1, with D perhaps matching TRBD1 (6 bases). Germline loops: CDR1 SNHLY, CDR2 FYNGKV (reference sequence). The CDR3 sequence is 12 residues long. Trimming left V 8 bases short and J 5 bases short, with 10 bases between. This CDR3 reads CASSGTNAEQFF. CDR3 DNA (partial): TGTGCCAGCTCCGGGACAAATGCTGAGCAGTTC.

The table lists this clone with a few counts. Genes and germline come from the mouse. Here the CDR3 reads CGARDWGNTGQLYF. The sequenced CDR3 bases are TGTGGTGCTAGGGACTGGGGGAACACCGGGCAGCTCTAC. The rearrangement uses TRBV20 and TRBJ2-2, with 7 bases lining up with TRBD2. The read falls 1 residue short of the CDR3 end, and the missing part is taken from the germline J gene. From germline, CDR1 is GFQATS and CDR2 STVNSAI. This CDR3 has 14 residues. Unmatched junction bases numbered 0, after V lost 0 bases and J lost 2 bases.

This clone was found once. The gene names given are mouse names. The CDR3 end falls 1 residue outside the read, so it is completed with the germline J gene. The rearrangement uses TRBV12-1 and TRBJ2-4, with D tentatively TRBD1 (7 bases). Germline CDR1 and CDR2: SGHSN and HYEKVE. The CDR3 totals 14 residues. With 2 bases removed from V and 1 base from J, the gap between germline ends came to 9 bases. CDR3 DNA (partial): TGTGCCAGCTCTCAGGGGGCGCGTCAAAACACCTTGTAC. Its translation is CASSQGARQNTLY. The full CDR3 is CASSQGARQNTLYF. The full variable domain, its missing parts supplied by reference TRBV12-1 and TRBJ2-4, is DSGVVQSPRHIIKEKGGRSVLTCIPISGHSNVVWYQQTLGKELKFLIQHYEKVERDKGFLPSRFSVQQFDDYHSEMNMSALELEDSAMYFCASSQGARQNTLYFGAGTRLSVL.

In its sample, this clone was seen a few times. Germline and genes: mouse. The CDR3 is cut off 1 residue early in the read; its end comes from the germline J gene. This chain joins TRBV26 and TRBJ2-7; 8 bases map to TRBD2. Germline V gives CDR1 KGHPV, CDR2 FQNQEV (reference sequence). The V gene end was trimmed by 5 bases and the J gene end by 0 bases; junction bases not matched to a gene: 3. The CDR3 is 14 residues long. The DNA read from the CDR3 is TGTGCCAGCAGTAAGACTGGGGACTCCTATGAACAGTAC. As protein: CASSKTGDSYEQY. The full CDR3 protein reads CASSKTGDSYEQYF.

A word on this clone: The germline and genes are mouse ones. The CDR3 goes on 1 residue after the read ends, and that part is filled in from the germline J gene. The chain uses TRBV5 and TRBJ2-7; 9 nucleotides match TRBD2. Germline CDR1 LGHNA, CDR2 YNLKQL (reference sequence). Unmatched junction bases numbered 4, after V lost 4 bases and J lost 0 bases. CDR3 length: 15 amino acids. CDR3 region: CASSRDWASSYEQYF. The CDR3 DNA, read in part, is TGTGCCAGCAGCCGGGACTGGGCCAGCTCCTATGAACAGTAC.

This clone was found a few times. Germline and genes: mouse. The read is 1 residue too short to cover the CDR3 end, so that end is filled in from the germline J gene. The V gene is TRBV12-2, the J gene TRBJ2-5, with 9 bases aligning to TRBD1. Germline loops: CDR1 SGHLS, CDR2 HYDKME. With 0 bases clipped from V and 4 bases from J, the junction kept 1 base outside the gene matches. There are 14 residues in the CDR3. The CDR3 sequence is CASSLRDREDTQYF. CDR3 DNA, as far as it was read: TGTGCCAGCTCTCTCCGGGACAGGGAAGACACCCAGTAC.

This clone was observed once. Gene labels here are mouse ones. This chain's CDR3 is CASSLLGGARNTLYF. The sequenced part of the CDR3 DNA is TGTGCCAGCAGTCTGCTTGGGGGGGCGCGGAACACCTTGTAC. This chain links TRBV26 with TRBJ2-4; 9 nucleotides align to TRBD2. The read falls 1 residue short of the CDR3 end, and the missing part is taken from the germline J gene. The germline V gene encodes CDR1 KGHPV and CDR2 FQNQEV (reference sequence). The CDR3 spans 15 residues. V shed 2 bases, J shed 6 bases, and the junction held 6 bases outside the gene matches.

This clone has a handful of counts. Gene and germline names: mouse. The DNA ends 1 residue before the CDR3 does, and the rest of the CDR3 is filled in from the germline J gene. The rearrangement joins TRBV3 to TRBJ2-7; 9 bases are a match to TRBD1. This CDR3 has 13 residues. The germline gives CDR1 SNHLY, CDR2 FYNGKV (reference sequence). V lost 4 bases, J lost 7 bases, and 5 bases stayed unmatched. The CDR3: CASSSGQGREQYF. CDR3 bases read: TGTGCCAGCAGCTCGGGACAGGGACGGGAACAGTAC.

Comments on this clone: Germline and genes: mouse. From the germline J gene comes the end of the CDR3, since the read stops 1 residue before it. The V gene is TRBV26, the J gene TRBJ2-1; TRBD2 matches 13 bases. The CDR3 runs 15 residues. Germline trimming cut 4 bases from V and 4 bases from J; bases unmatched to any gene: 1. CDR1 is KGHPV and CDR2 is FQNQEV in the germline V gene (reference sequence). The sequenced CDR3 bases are TGTGCCAGCAGTCCGGGACTGGGGGGGTATGCTGAGCAGTTC. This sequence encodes CASSPGLGGYAEQF. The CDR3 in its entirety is CASSPGLGGYAEQFF.

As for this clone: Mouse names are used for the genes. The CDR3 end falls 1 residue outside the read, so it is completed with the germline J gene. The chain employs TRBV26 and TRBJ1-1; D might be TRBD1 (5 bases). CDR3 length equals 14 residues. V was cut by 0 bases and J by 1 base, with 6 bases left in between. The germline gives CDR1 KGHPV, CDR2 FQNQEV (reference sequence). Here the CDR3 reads CASSLSGLNTEVFF. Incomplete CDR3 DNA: TGTGCCAGCAGTCTGTCGGGGCTAAACACAGAAGTCTTC.

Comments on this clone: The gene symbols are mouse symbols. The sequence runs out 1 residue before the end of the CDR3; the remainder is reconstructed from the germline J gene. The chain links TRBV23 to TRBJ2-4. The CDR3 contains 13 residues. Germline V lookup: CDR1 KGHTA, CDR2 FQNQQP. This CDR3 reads CSSSQGVGNTLYF. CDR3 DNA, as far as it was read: TGCTCCAGCAGTCAAGGGGTCGGGAACACCTTGTAC.

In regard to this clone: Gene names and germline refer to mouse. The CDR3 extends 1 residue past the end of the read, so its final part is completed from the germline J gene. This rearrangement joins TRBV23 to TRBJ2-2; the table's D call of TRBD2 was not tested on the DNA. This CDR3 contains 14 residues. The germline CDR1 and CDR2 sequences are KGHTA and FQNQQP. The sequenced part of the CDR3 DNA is TGCTCCAGCAGTCTGACTGGGGTCACCGGGCAGCTCTAC. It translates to CSSSLTGVTGQLY. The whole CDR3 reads CSSSLTGVTGQLYF.

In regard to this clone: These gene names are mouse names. The CDR3 DNA, read in part, is TGCACCTGCAGTGCACGACAGGGCCAAGACACCCAGTAC. Its protein is CTCSARQGQDTQY. The whole CDR3 reads CTCSARQGQDTQYF. This rearrangement joins TRBV1 to TRBJ2-5, with 7 bases aligning to TRBD1. The CDR3 end lies 1 residue beyond the end of the read and is filled in from the germline J gene. Germline V CDR1 and CDR2: NSQYPW, LRSPGD (reference sequence). The length of the CDR3 is 14 residues. J was trimmed by 2 bases and V by 2 bases; bases with no gene match: 1.

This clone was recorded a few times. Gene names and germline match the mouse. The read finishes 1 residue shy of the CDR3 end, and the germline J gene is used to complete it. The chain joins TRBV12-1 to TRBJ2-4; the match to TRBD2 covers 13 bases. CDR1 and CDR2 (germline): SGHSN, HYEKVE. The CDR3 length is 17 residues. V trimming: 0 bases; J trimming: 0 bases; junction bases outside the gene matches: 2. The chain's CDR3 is CASSLGLGGLSQNTLYF. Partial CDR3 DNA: TGTGCCAGCTCTCTCGGACTGGGGGGGCTTAGTCAAAACACCTTGTAC.

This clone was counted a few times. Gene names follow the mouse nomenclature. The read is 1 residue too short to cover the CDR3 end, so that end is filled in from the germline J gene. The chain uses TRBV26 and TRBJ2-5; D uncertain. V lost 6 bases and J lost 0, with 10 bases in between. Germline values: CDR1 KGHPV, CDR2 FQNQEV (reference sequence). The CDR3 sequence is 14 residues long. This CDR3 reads CASSPSLNQDTQYF. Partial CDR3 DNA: TGTGCCAGCAGCCCCAGTCTTAACCAAGACACCCAGTAC.